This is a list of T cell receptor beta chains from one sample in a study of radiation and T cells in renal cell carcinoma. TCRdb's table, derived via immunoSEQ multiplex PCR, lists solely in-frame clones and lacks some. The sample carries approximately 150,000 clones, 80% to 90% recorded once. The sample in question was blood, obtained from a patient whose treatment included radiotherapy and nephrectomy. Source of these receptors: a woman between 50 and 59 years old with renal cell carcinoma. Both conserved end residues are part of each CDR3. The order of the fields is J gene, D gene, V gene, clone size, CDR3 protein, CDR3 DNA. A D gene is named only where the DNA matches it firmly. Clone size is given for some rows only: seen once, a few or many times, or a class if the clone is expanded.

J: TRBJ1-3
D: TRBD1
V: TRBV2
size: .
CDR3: CASSVRGGSGNTIYF
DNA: TGTGCCAGCAGTGTCAGAGGGGGCAGTGGAAACACCATATATTTT

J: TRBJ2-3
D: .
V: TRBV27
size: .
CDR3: CASSLKTFATQYF
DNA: TGTGCCAGCAGTCTAAAAACCTTTGCGACGCAGTATTTT

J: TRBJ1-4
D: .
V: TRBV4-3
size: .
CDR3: CASSQEPRINYEKLFF
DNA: TGCGCCAGCAGCCAGGAACCGCGGATAAATTATGAAAAACTGTTTTTT

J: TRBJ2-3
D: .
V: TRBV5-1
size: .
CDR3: CASSLETRDTQYF
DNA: TGCGCCAGCAGCTTGGAAACGAGGGATACGCAGTATTTT

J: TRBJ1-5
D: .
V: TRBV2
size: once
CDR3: CASAQLELAQPQHF
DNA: TGTGCCAGCGCACAGCTCGAACTGGCCCAGCCCCAGCATTTT

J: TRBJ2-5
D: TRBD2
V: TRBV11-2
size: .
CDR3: CASSLDGGMWETQYF
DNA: TGTGCCAGCAGCTTAGACGGGGGGATGTGGGAGACCCAGTACTTC

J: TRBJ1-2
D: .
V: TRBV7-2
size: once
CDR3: CASSLMRTNLYGYTF
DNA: TGTGCCAGCAGCTTAATGAGGACTAATCTCTATGGCTACACCTTC

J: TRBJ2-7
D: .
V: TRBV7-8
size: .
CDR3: CASSFTLLPSYEQYF
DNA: TGTGCCAGCAGCTTCACGCTTCTCCCCAGCTACGAGCAGTACTTC

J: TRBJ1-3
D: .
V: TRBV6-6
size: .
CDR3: CASSYARPDSGNTIYF
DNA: TGTGCCAGCAGTTACGCCAGGCCCGACTCTGGAAACACCATATATTTT

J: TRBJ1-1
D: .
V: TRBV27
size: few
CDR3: CASSLSMAGNTEAFF
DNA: TGTGCCAGCAGTTTATCGATGGCCGGGAACACTGAAGCTTTCTTT

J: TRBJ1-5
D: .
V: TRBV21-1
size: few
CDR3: CAGLGGPLNQPQHF
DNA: TGTGCCGGACTGGGGGGCCCCCTCAATCAGCCCCAGCATTTT

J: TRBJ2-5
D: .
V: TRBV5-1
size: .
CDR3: CASRKGQMETQYF
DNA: TGCGCCAGCCGCAAGGGGCAGATGGAGACCCAGTACTTC

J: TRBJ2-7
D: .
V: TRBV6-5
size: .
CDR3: CASRTDRGSYEQYF
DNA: TGTGCCAGCAGAACCGACCGAGGATCCTACGAGCAGTACTTC

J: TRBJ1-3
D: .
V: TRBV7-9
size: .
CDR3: CASSLGAGNTIYF
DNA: TGTGCCAGCAGCTTAGGGGCTGGAAACACCATATATTTT

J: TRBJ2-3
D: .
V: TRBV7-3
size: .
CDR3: CASSPSMSDTQYF
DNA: TGTGCCAGCAGCCCCTCAATGTCAGATACGCAGTATTTT

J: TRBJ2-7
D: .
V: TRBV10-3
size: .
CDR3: CAISAGHGGEGTGYEQYF
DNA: TGTGCCATCAGTGCGGGACATGGGGGTGAGGGTACTGGCTACGAGCAGTACTTC

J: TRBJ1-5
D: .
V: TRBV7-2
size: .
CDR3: CASSLESLGNQPQHF
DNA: TGTGCCAGCAGCTTAGAATCTCTAGGCAATCAGCCCCAGCATTTT

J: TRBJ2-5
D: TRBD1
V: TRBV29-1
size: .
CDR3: CSLGQGYQETQYF
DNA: TGCAGCCTGGGACAGGGGTACCAAGAGACCCAGTACTTC

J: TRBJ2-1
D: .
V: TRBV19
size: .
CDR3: CASSEASASSYNEQFF
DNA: TGTGCCAGTAGTGAGGCTAGCGCGAGCTCCTACAATGAGCAGTTCTTC

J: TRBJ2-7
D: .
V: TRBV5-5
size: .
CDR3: CASSPGLSSYEQYF
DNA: TGTGCCAGCAGCCCTGGCCTCAGCTCCTACGAGCAGTACTTC

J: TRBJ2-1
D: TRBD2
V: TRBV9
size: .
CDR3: CASSVDRIAGPPDEQFF
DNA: TGTGCCAGCAGCGTAGATCGAATAGCGGGTCCCCCCGATGAGCAGTTCTTC

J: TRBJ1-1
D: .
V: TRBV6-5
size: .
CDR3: CASTSRGGEAFF
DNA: TGTGCCAGCACCTCCAGGGGCGGTGAAGCTTTCTTT

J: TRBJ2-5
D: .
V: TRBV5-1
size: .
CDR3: CASSLGLAGSETQYF
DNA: TGCGCCAGCAGCTTGGGCCTCGCAGGGTCAGAGACCCAGTACTTC

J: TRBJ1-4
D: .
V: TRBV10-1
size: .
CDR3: CASSRENGEKLFF
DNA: TGCGCCAGCAGTCGGGAAAACGGTGAAAAACTGTTTTTT

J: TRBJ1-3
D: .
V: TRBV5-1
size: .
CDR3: CASARGDSTGNTIYF
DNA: TGCGCCAGCGCTAGGGGCGATAGTACTGGAAACACCATATATTTT

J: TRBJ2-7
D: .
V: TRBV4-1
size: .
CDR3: CASSQETRDLKQYF
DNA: TGCGCCAGCAGCCAAGAAACCAGGGATCTCAAGCAGTACTTC

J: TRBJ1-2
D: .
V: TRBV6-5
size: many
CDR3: CASSLQGGGNGYTF
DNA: TGTGCCAGCAGCCTCCAGGGCGGGGGGAATGGCTACACCTTC

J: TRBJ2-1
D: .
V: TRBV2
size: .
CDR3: CASSSDEGNEQFF
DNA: TGTGCCAGCAGTTCGGACGAGGGCAATGAGCAGTTCTTC

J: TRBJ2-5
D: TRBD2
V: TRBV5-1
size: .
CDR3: CASSRTLGGETQYF
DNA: TGCGCCAGCAGCCGTACCTTGGGGGGGGAGACCCAGTACTTC

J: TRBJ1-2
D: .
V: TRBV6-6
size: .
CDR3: CASSLQSREGYGYTF
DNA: TGTGCCAGCAGTTTACAGAGCAGGGAAGGCTATGGCTACACCTTC

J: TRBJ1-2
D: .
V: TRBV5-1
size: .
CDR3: CASSLAAGTSIYGYTF
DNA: TGCGCCAGCAGCTTGGCGGCGGGCACATCGATCTATGGCTACACCTTC

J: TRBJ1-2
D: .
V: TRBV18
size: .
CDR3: CASSPLGNYGYTF
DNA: TGTGCCAGCTCACCACTGGGAAACTATGGCTACACCTTC

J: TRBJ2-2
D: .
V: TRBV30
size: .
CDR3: CAWSVRILNTGELFF
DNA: TGTGCCTGGAGTGTGAGGATCTTGAACACCGGGGAGCTGTTTTTT

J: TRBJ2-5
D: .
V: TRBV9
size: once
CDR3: CASSTDQETQYF
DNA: TGTGCCAGCAGCACAGACCAAGAGACCCAGTACTTC

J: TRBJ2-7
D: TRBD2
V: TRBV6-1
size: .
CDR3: CASSRDYRYEQYF
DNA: TGTGCCAGCAGCCGGGACTACCGCTACGAGCAGTACTTC

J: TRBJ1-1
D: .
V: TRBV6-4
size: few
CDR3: CASSDFRNTEAFF
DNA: TGTGCCAGCAGTGACTTCCGGAACACTGAAGCTTTCTTT

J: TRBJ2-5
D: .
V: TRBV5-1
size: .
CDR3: CASSFNPQDHQETQYF
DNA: TGCGCCAGCAGCTTCAATCCGCAGGATCACCAAGAGACCCAGTACTTC

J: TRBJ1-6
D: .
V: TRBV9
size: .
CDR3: CASKAGDSPLHF
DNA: TGTGCCAGCAAGGCCGGGGATTCACCCCTCCACTTT

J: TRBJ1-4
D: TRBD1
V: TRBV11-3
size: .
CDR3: CASSLAEYRGRHEKLFF
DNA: TGTGCCAGCAGCTTAGCCGAATACAGGGGGCGCCATGAAAAACTGTTTTTT

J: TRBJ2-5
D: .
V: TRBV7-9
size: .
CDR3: CAPLGDPIAVAQYF
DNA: TGTGCCCCCCTAGGCGACCCAATAGCTGTCGCCCAGTACTTC

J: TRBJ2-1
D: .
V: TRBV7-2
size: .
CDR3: CASSPQGPSSYNEQFF
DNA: TGTGCCAGCAGCCCGCAGGGTCCAAGCTCCTACAATGAGCAGTTCTTC

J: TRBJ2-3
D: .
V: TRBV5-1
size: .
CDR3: CASSSKQGSSDTQYF
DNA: TGCGCCAGCAGCTCCAAACAGGGATCGTCAGATACGCAGTATTTT

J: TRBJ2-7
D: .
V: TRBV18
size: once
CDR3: CASSPRMGHDDEQYF
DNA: TGTGCCAGCTCTCCTAGAATGGGACACGACGACGAGCAGTACTTC

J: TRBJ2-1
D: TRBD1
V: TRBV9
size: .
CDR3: CASSVAEGGGYNEQFF
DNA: TGTGCCAGCAGCGTAGCAGAAGGGGGCGGGTACAATGAGCAGTTCTTC

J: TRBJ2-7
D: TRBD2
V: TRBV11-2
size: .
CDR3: CASSRERESYEQYF
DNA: TGTGCCAGCAGCCGAGAGCGGGAGTCCTACGAGCAGTACTTC

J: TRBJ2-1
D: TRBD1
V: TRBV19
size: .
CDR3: CASSMRGQGGGEQFF
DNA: TGTGCCAGTAGTATGAGGGGACAGGGGGGAGGTGAGCAGTTCTTC

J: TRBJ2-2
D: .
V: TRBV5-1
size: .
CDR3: CASSTRQVANTGELFF
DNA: TGCGCCAGCAGCACCCGGCAGGTCGCGAACACCGGGGAGCTGTTTTTT

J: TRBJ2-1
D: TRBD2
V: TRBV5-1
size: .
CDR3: CASSAVPGLEVNEQFF
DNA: TGCGCCAGCAGCGCAGTACCGGGACTAGAGGTCAATGAGCAGTTCTTC

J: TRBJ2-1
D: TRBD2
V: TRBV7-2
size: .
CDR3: CASSYTSGRASTEQFF
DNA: TGTGCCAGCAGCTACACTAGCGGGAGGGCCTCGACTGAGCAGTTCTTC

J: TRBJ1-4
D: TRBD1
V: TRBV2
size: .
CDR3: CASSEWTGTEKLFF
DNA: TGTGCCAGCAGTGAATGGACAGGAACAGAAAAACTGTTTTTT

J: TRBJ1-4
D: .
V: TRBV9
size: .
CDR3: CASSREGEGEKLFF
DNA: TGTGCCAGCTCCCGGGAGGGAGAGGGCGAAAAACTGTTTTTT

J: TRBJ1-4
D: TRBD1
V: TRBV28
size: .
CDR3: CASSSSGTGDEKLFF
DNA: TGTGCCAGCAGTTCTAGTGGGACAGGGGATGAAAAACTGTTTTTT